This T cell receptor (beta chain) appears in the sequencing data of a study of human T cells and chemical hapten exposure. Across the whole study: Doses of diphenylcyclopropenone went to the patients' scalps weekly throughout the approximately 25-week study.

Per the germline V gene, CDR1 is MNHEY and CDR2 is SMNVEV (reference sequence). CDR3 length: 13 residues. V was cut by 3 bases and J by 4 bases, with 9 bases left in between. Documented time point: patch test 3, about 24 weeks after DPC sensitization. Treatment: therapeutic diphenylcyclopropenone sensitization with weekly scalp DPC. TCRdb independently ran MiXCR on the RACE reads; one entry per CDR3 protein. The sample carries about 160,000 distinct CDR3 sequences, 25% to 35% recorded once. The sequence came from a woman younger than 30 with alopecia areata. Some clones in this sample may be carry-over from other donors' samples. The chain employs TRBV27 and TRBJ1-1; D gene ambiguous. The material sequenced was whole blood, taken in connection with sensitization to the hapten diphenylcyclopropenone (DPC). In nucleotides, the CDR3 is TGTGCCAGCAGTTTTTACTCCCGCACTGAAGCTTTCTTT. Its protein product is CASSFYSRTEAFF.